What follows is one T cell receptor beta chain and its context. Authors' data handling: The authors estimated nucleated cell counts from reference gene primer amplification. Profiling relied on immunoSEQ multiplex PCR, and the TCRdb table lists in-frame clones only, not all of them. The DNA was the basis for D and trimming; V, J and clone size are from that table. Among hundreds of thousands of clones listed, approximately 85% were seen once. This CDR3 has 13 residues. From germline, CDR1 is WNHNN and CDR2 SYGVQD (reference sequence). V was trimmed by 0 bases and J by 14 bases, leaving 14 bases between them. The data originate from a study of blood T cell repertoires in COVID-19. Looking at the study overall: COVID-19 samples from acute and convalescent phases originated in the United States, Italy and Spain. PBMCs, B-cell-depleted T cells, or T cells provided the cDNA or gDNA that made up the material.

Participants' reported clinical history set cohort assignment. The gene calls are TRBV10-1 and TRBJ1-3, with D uncertain. The source material was PBMCs or T cells enriched from blood (not recorded which). The clonotype comes from a woman in her forties or fifties with acute COVID-19. The DNA for the CDR3 is TGCGCCAGCAGTGAGTCGAAGGACCCGGGAGTATATTTT. Residues: CASSESKDPGVYF.